This T cell receptor beta chain emerged from a study of shared T cell receptors in the human thymus (dated by TCRdb to about 2021). Background on the whole study: The study investigated the way shared, self-reactive T-cell receptor alpha chains are produced in the human thymus.

Libraries were made using the immunoSEQ multiplex PCR assay. In its TCRdb copy, this immuneACCESS table keeps in-frame sequences only and misses some clones. Where compared with another copy, unresolved V genes explain less than half of these, and the others have no known cause. In all, the sample holds 630,000 or so clones, and 87% of those were seen once. The ten largest clones capture 0.0094% of the sample. About this clone: Its antigen specificity is not known. Base qualities are not provided; no much larger clone lies one nucleotide away.

V lost 4 bases and J lost 0 bases, and the count of bases not matched to a germline gene is 10. CDR1 SGHRS and CDR2 YFSETQ are derived from the germline V gene. The CDR3 spans 18 residues, from the cysteine through the phenylalanine. The read is trimmed to its CDR3 DNA, 54 bases read in frame from base 1. These data were also reused for a study on human thymus T cells. As that second study puts it: The donors were immunologically healthy infants in Finland who had open corrective cardiac surgery for congenital heart defects. Thymus tissue was obtained as surgical resects removed during corrective cardiac surgery. Usage of V and J gene segments appeared to be biased in both the thymic and the peripheral blood repertoires. According to the related research, thymic TCR repertoires were highly overlapping among unrelated individuals. The study used about 8 infant thymus samples plus four related peripheral blood samples to characterize TCR alpha and beta repertoires. The cohort included more than 5 male and two female infants, with donor ages spanning 7 to 244 days. After being mechanically released from the tissue, thymocytes were kept at -70 degrees C in pellets of about 10-33 million cells. A QIAsymphony instrument was used to extract genomic DNA from the frozen cell pellets. Using the immunoSEQ multiplex PCR assay, the TCRB and TCRAD loci were amplified from a standardized quantity of quality-controlled genomic DNA. Amplicons spanned the V(D)J region at a length sufficient to cover the CDR3 and identify V and J genes. Amplicon sequencing was performed on an Illumina platform through the commercial immunoSEQ service. Primer bias and sequencing errors were corrected as previously described, and TCRAD and TCRB definitions were based on the IMGT database. The repertoires were analysed using immunoSEQ Analyzer 3.0 and VDJTools for basic statistics, V/J segment usage, diversity estimates, rarefaction and pairwise overlap. Diversity was estimated with Chao1, ChaoE, Efron-Thisted, Shannon and inverse Simpson indices, and also on datasets down-sampled to the smallest sample. Repertoire overlap was assessed by strict matching of CDR3 nucleotide sequence, V gene and J gene, and clustering was done by Jaccard-based multidimensional scaling. On average, roughly 850,000 unique TCRB clonotypes were obtained from thymus samples, compared with 75,000 to 90,000 from blood samples.

In this chain, TRBV5-1 is recombined with TRBJ2-3, with 11 middle bases fitting TRBD2. The source of this sequence is a boy in the first two years of life with a congenital heart defect. Donor details come from another sample of the same person, matched by shared clones. Sequenced material: thymocytes. The sequenced DNA: TGCGCCAGCAGCGGTAGCGGGGGGGCGGTGGGAAGCACAGATACGCAGTATTTT. This is translated as CASSGSGGAVGSTDTQYF.